Below are 27 T cell receptor beta chains sequenced from a single sample in a study of lymphopenia after photon versus proton radiotherapy. Measured with immunoSEQ multiplex PCR; TCRdb has only the in-frame clones, and not every one. The table includes approximately 50,000 clones, 80% to 90% detected once. The sequencing used peripheral blood, collected from a patient treated with photon-based radiotherapy. The receptor source for this set is a middle-aged man with gastric cancer.

The V and J genes are TRBV11-2 and TRBJ2-7; D remains unclear. The CDR3 extends over 14 amino acids. V shed 0 bases and J shed 7 bases, with 13 bases lying between them. Per germline, CDR1 SGHAT and CDR2 FQNNGV. CDR3 coding DNA: TGTGCCAGCAGCTTAGACCACCGGGTAAGGGAGCAGTACTTC. Protein product: CASSLDHRVREQYF.

V gene TRBV5-5 combines with J gene TRBJ2-1, with 7 nucleotides matching TRBD1. This CDR3 spans 17 amino acids. V shed 0 bases and J 0 bases; nucleotides not matched to a gene: 6. Germline V lookup: CDR1 SGHKS, CDR2 YYEKEE (reference sequence). CDR3 DNA: TGTGCCAGCAGCTTGGGGTGGGACAGTCTCTCCTACAATGAGCAGTTCTTC. Its translation: CASSLGWDSLSYNEQFF.

This sequence joins TRBV5-4 and TRBJ2-1; D is ambiguous. V lost 0 bases to trimming and J lost 1 base, with 11 bases between them. CDR1 is SGHNT, CDR2 YYREEE, per germline (reference sequence). The CDR3 has 16 residues. The CDR3 region has the DNA TGTGCCAGCAGCTTGGCCTGGGGTGGGTCCTACAATGAGCAGTTCTTC. Translated: CASSLAWGGSYNEQFF.

The V and J genes are TRBV4-2 and TRBJ2-1, with D perhaps matching TRBD1 or TRBD2 (6 bases each). Trimming stripped 0 bases from V and 0 bases from J, with 15 bases between. Germline lookup yields CDR1 LGHNA and CDR2 YNFKEQ. The CDR3 spans 18 residues. This chain's CDR3 is CASSQEIGGTFSYNEQFF. CDR3 coding DNA: TGTGCCAGCAGCCAAGAAATCGGCGGGACATTCTCCTACAATGAGCAGTTCTTC.

The chain's CDR3 is CASSFDRSTDTQYF. DNA for the CDR3: TGTGCCAGCAGCTTCGACAGGTCCACAGATACGCAGTATTTT. V and J are TRBV7-2 and TRBJ2-3, with a possible D match to TRBD1 (6 bases). Trimming removed 3 bases at V and 2 bases at J, with 9 bases between. The CDR3 length is 14 residues. CDR1 is SGHTA and CDR2 is FQGNSA in the germline V gene.

In its sample, this clone was seen once. The chain couples TRBV27 to TRBJ1-5, with a weak D call TRBD1 (5 bases). V was clipped by 8 bases and J by 0 bases, with 11 bases between them. Germline V gives CDR1 MNHEY, CDR2 SMNVEV (reference sequence). This CDR3 region has 14 residues. The CDR3 DNA follows: TGTGCCAGCCAGGGACTGAATAGCAATCAGCCCCAGCATTTT. Protein: CASQGLNSNQPQHF.

This sequence joins TRBV12-5 and TRBJ2-1; no reliable D call. Germline assignment: CDR1 LGHNT and CDR2 FRNRAP. The length of the CDR3 is 11 residues. V dropped 1 base and J dropped 11 bases, with 6 bases sitting between them. CDR3: CASGLGRQQFF. The CDR3 DNA reads TGTGCTAGTGGTTTGGGGCGGCAGCAGTTCTTC.

The chain has TRBV7-8 and TRBJ1-1; TRBD1 is a possible D gene (5 bases). CDR3 length: 14 residues. Trimming took 3 bases from V and 1 from J, leaving 9 bases between them. Germline V gene lookup returns CDR1 SGHVS and CDR2 FQNEAQ. The CDR3 DNA sequence: TGTGCCAGCAGCTTGGGACGGCGGAACACTGAAGCTTTCTTT. It is translated as CASSLGRRNTEAFF. Filled out from reference TRBV7-8 and TRBJ1-1, the complete variable domain reads GAGVSQSPRYKVAKRGQDVALRCDPISGHVSLFWYQQALGQGPEFLTYFQNEAQLDKSGLPSDRFFAERPEGSVSTLKIQRTQQEDSAVYLCASSLGRRNTEAFFGQGTRLTVV.

V usage is TRBV21-1 and J usage is TRBJ2-5; the table's TRBD2 call for D was not verified on the DNA. TRBV21-1 is classified as a pseudogene. This CDR3 spans 16 amino acids. The CDR3 DNA follows: TGTGCCAGCAGCAAAGGGGAGGGCAGGGCCCAAGAGACCCAGTACTTC. Its translation is CASSKGEGRAQETQYF.

V usage is TRBV5-4 and J usage is TRBJ2-7, with TRBD2 matching over 14 bases. Trimming at V came to 3 bases and at J to 4 bases, leaving 9 bases not matched to a gene. Germline CDR1 reads SGHNT; CDR2 reads YYREEE (reference sequence). The CDR3 covers 17 residues. The CDR3 loop reads CASSSAGTSGSIYEQYF. Written as DNA, the CDR3 is TGTGCCAGCAGCTCGGCCGGGACTAGCGGGAGTATTTACGAGCAGTACTTC.

The chain links TRBV7-8 to TRBJ2-5, with D possibly matching TRBD2 (5 bases). The ends were cut back, 1 base at V and 7 bases at J, with 13 bases in the middle. The CDR3 runs 14 residues. CDR1 SGHVS and CDR2 FQNEAQ come from the germline V gene. In DNA form, the CDR3 reads TGTGCCAGCAGCTTAGACGTGGGGAGAGGGACCCAGTACTTC. Its protein is CASSLDVGRGTQYF.

This clone has only a few counts. The chain recombines TRBV4-2 with TRBJ1-5, with D maybe TRBD1 (5 bases). V gave up 0 bases and J gave up 0 bases, with 15 bases separating them. Germline assignment: CDR1 LGHNA and CDR2 YNFKEQ. The CDR3 extends over 18 amino acids. The CDR3 DNA reads as TGTGCCAGCAGCCAAGATTATTTCGGGGCTTATAGCAATCAGCCCCAGCATTTT. Residues: CASSQDYFGAYSNQPQHF.

This chain uses TRBV5-4 with TRBJ1-2; the match to TRBD1 covers 7 bases. From germline, CDR1 is SGHNT and CDR2 YYREEE (reference sequence). Trimming cost V 0 bases and J 5 bases; bases outside gene matches: 1. This CDR3 spans 13 amino acids. CDR3 DNA sequence: TGTGCCAGCAGCTTGGAACAGGGGTATGGCTACACCTTC. Amino acids: CASSLEQGYGYTF.

This clone showed up just once. V usage is TRBV2 and J usage is TRBJ1-1, with D perhaps TRBD1 (6 bases). From germline, CDR1 is SNHLY and CDR2 FYNNEI. The CDR3 runs 16 residues. Trimming left V 4 bases short and J 1 base short, with 16 bases between. The CDR3 DNA follows: TGTGCCAGCAGTGCCCCTGGGGGGGCGGGGAACACTGAAGCTTTCTTT. Amino acids: CASSAPGGAGNTEAFF.

The rearrangement uses TRBV15 and TRBJ2-3, with a possible D match to TRBD2 (6 bases). There are 15 residues in the CDR3. Trimming took 1 base from V and 5 from J, leaving 13 bases between them. The germline CDR1 and CDR2 sequences are LNHNV and YYDKDF (reference sequence). The CDR3 bases are TGTGCCACCAGCAGAGCGGGAGAGAGTGAAGATACGCAGTATTTT. Its translation is CATSRAGESEDTQYF.

The rearrangement links TRBV7-2 to TRBJ2-1, with TRBD2 identical over 10 bases. CDR3 length: 19 amino acids. J was trimmed by 2 bases and V by 2 bases; bases with no gene match: 12. CDR1 is SGHTA, CDR2 FQGNSA, per germline. The CDR3 region has the DNA TGTGCCAGCAGCTTACGCATTAGCGGGAGGAGAGGGGCCTACAATGAGCAGTTCTTC. It encodes CASSLRISGRRGAYNEQFF.

The chain joins TRBV6-4 to TRBJ1-3, with D perhaps matching TRBD1 (5 bases). Germline values: CDR1 MRHNA, CDR2 SNTAGT. The CDR3 runs to 13 residues. V was clipped by 6 bases and J by 6 bases, with 12 bases between them. CDR3 bases: TGTGCCAGCAGGCGGGGGGATTCAAACACCATATATTTT. It specifies CASRRGDSNTIYF.

The rearrangement links TRBV2 to TRBJ1-5; possibly TRBD1 for D (5 bases). V lost 1 base to trimming and J lost 7 bases, with 8 bases between them. Looked up from germline, CDR1 is SNHLY and CDR2 is FYNNEI. The length of the CDR3 is 13 residues. The CDR3 spells CASSEGGWQPQHF. The CDR3 DNA sequence: TGTGCCAGCAGTGAAGGGGGCTGGCAGCCCCAGCATTTT. The variable domain in full, completed from reference TRBV2 and TRBJ1-5, reads EPEVTQTPSHQVTQMGQEVILRCVPISNHLYFYWYRQILGQKVEFLVSFYNNEISEKSEIFDDQFSVERPDGSNFTLKIRSTKLEDSAMYFCASSEGGWQPQHFGDGTRLSIL.

The chain joins TRBV5-6 to TRBJ2-3; D unresolved. From germline, CDR1 is SGHDT and CDR2 YYEEEE. V dropped 4 bases and J dropped 0 bases, with 6 bases sitting between them. CDR3 length: 13 amino acids. The CDR3 bases are TGTGCCAGCAGCGTCGGGAGCACAGATACGCAGTATTTT. It translates to CASSVGSTDTQYF. The variable domain in full, with the rest retrieved from reference TRBV5-6 and TRBJ2-3, is DAGVTQSPTHLIKTRGQQVTLRCSPKSGHDTVSWYQQALGQGPQFIFQYYEEEERQRGNFPDRFSGHQFPNYSSELNVNALLLGDSALYLCASSVGSTDTQYFGPGTRLTVL.

This chain connects TRBV28 to TRBJ2-7, with TRBD2 matching 9 bases. The J segment lost 2 bases and the V segment lost 6 bases, leaving 8 bases of the junction unmatched. Germline V CDR1 and CDR2: MDHEN, SYDVKM. The CDR3 runs to 15 residues. The CDR3 DNA reads as TGTGCCAGCAGACCAACTAGCGGGCCTACCTACGAGCAGTACTTC. This sequence encodes CASRPTSGPTYEQYF.

J is TRBJ1-2 and V is TRBV30; D is unresolved. The CDR3 is made up of 14 amino acids. The V end was cut by 0 bases, the J end by 2 bases, with 10 bases between. Germline CDR1 and CDR2: GTSNPN and SVGIG (reference sequence). The CDR3 is CAWSVRRSNYGYTF. CDR3 nucleotides: TGTGCCTGGAGTGTACGGAGGAGCAACTATGGCTACACCTTC.

The chain links TRBV5-4 to TRBJ2-1; 8 nucleotides agree with TRBD2. Germline CDR1 is SGHNT and CDR2 is YYREEE (reference sequence). V shed 3 bases, J shed 7 bases, and the junction held 6 bases outside the gene matches. The length of the CDR3 is 14 residues. This CDR3 reads CASSSSGSWNEQFF. The CDR3 DNA reads as TGTGCCAGCAGCTCAAGCGGGAGCTGGAATGAGCAGTTCTTC.

This clone appeared once. CDR3 residues: CASSISGTRGDTQYF. The CDR3 nucleotides are TGTGCCAGTAGTATCTCGGGTACCCGGGGAGATACGCAGTATTTT. The chain uses TRBV19 and TRBJ2-3, with a tentative D call TRBD2 (5 bases). The CDR3 has 15 amino acids. The V end was cut by 3 bases, the J end by 5 bases, with 15 bases between. The V gene's germline CDR1 is LNHDA and CDR2 SQIVND (reference sequence).

DNA of the CDR3: TGTGCTAGTGGTTTCCAGAGCACAGATACGCAGTATTTT. Amino acid sequence: CASGFQSTDTQYF. The chain has TRBV12-5 and TRBJ2-3; D is unresolved. V was cut by 3 bases and J by 0 bases, with 4 bases left in between. The CDR3 is made up of 13 amino acids. Germline loops: CDR1 LGHNT, CDR2 FRNRAP.

The chain carries TRBV5-4 and TRBJ2-3, with TRBD2 matching 8 bases. The V gene's germline CDR1 is SGHNT and CDR2 YYREEE (reference sequence). J gave up 3 bases and V 0 bases, and 3 bases lay outside the gene matches. The CDR3 covers 15 residues. CDR3 nucleotides: TGTGCCAGCAGCTTGGGCCTAGCGGGTACAGATACGCAGTATTTT. Translation gives CASSLGLAGTDTQYF. The full variable domain, with the rest looked up from reference TRBV5-4 and TRBJ2-3, is ETGVTQSPTHLIKTRGQQVTLRCSSQSGHNTVSWYQQALGQGPQFIFQYYREEENGRGNFPPRFSGLQFPNYSSELNVNALELDDSALYLCASSLGLAGTDTQYFGPGTRLTVL.

The rearrangement links TRBV2 to TRBJ2-1; D gene ambiguous. Trimming removed 2 bases at V and 4 bases at J, with 12 bases between. The CDR3 covers 15 residues. CDR1 is SNHLY and CDR2 is FYNNEI in the germline V gene. CDR3 protein: CASSETTTGYNEQFF. Here the CDR3 DNA reads TGTGCCAGCAGTGAAACGACCACCGGGTACAATGAGCAGTTCTTC.

The genes are TRBV27 and TRBJ1-4, with a tentative D call TRBD1 (5 bases). Per the germline V gene, CDR1 is MNHEY and CDR2 is SMNVEV (reference sequence). This CDR3 region has 14 residues. The V end was cut by 6 bases, the J end by 4 bases, with 12 bases between. The CDR3 DNA follows: TGTGCCAGCAGAAGCCAGGGATATAATGAAAAACTGTTTTTT. It specifies CASRSQGYNEKLFF. The full variable domain, in which reference TRBV27 and TRBJ1-4 provide the parts outside the CDR3, is EAQVTQNPRYLITVTGKKLTVTCSQNMNHEYMSWYRQDPGLGLRQIYYSMNVEVTDKGDVPEGYKVSRKEKRNFPLILESPSPNQTSLYFCASRSQGYNEKLFFGSGTQLSVL.